The 30 T cell receptor beta chains below come from one sample, sequenced in a study of siplizumab effects on memory and regulatory T cells. Here immunoSEQ multiplex PCR was the method, and the copy in TCRdb shows in-frame clones only, minus some. The table shows about 100,000 clones, with about 95% occurring only once. Source material: non-Treg CD4+ T cells sorted from blood. These receptor sequences come from a human donor in good health.

This sequence joins TRBV5-4 and TRBJ2-1; tentatively, D is TRBD2 (6 bases). The CDR3 runs 17 residues. With 0 bases removed from V and 7 bases from J, the gap between germline ends came to 20 bases. CDR1 is SGHNT and CDR2 is YYREEE in the germline V gene (reference sequence). CDR3 protein: CASSLGIRRVQDNEQFF. CDR3 bases: TGTGCCAGCAGCTTGGGGATAAGGAGGGTACAGGATAATGAGCAGTTCTTC.

This clone appeared a few times. V is TRBV5-1 and J is TRBJ2-1; a possible D gene is TRBD2 (6 bases). V lost 4 bases and J 0 bases, leaving 11 bases between the germline ends. This CDR3 comprises 15 residues. Germline V CDR1 and CDR2: SGHRS, YFSETQ. CDR3 in amino acids: CASSGDWSSYNEQFF. CDR3 bases: TGCGCCAGCAGCGGGGACTGGAGCTCCTACAATGAGCAGTTCTTC.

The rearrangement links TRBV7-9 to TRBJ2-1, with D perhaps TRBD1 or TRBD2 (5 bases each). CDR3 length: 13 amino acids. With 8 bases removed from V and 7 bases from J, the gap between germline ends came to 15 bases. The germline V gene has CDR1 SEHNR and CDR2 FQNEAQ (reference sequence). The CDR3 loop is CASAKLGENEQFF. In nucleotides, the CDR3 is TGTGCCAGCGCCAAGTTAGGGGAGAATGAGCAGTTCTTC.

The chain joins TRBV6-1 to TRBJ2-5; possible D gene TRBD2, 5 bases. The tail of the sequence fits TRBJ2-7 better, so the J call may be wrong. The CDR3 consists of 15 residues. Germline-derived CDR1 and CDR2 are MNHNS and SASEGT. CDR3 sequence (DNA): TGTGCCAGCAGTGGTTTGGGGAGCCGGCAAGACGAGCAGTACTTC. It codes for CASSGLGSRQDEQYF.

The V and J genes are TRBV7-9 and TRBJ2-3; D remains unclear. Per the germline V gene, CDR1 is SEHNR and CDR2 is FQNEAQ (reference sequence). This CDR3 has 13 residues. V was pared by 0 bases and J by 11 bases, with 12 bases between. The DNA of the CDR3 is TGTGCCAGCAGCTTAGCGTCGGGCTCTAAGCAGTATTTT. Translated, it gives CASSLASGSKQYF.

This chain connects TRBV19 to TRBJ2-1, with D perhaps matching TRBD2 (6 bases). Germline assignment: CDR1 LNHDA and CDR2 SQIVND (reference sequence). V was cut by 6 bases and J by 9 bases, with 21 bases left in between. This CDR3 has 15 amino acids. CDR3 nucleotide sequence: TGTGCCAGTAGCCTTGAATTGTTGGGGGGTGGTGAGCAGTTCTTC. It translates to CASSLELLGGGEQFF.

This clone was found a few times. The rearrangement uses TRBV4-1 and TRBJ2-3; no clear D. Germline loops: CDR1 MGHRA, CDR2 YSYEKL. V was pared by 0 bases and J by 1 base, with 14 bases between. This CDR3 contains 17 residues. DNA of the CDR3: TGCGCCAGCAGCCAAGATTCCAATGCTGAGGGCACAGATACGCAGTATTTT. Protein product: CASSQDSNAEGTDTQYF.

This chain joins TRBV6-5 and TRBJ1-2; no firm D call. V was shortened by 2 bases and J by 0 bases, with 7 bases between the two germline ends. Germline lookup yields CDR1 MNHEY and CDR2 SVGAGI. The CDR3 contains 14 residues. The CDR3 spells CASSYRQSNYGYTF. The CDR3 nucleotides are TGTGCCAGCAGTTACCGGCAGTCTAACTATGGCTACACCTTC.

This rearrangement joins TRBV27 to TRBJ2-5; TRBD1 aligns across 8 bases. Per the germline V gene, CDR1 is MNHEY and CDR2 is SMNVEV (reference sequence). The V gene end was trimmed by 2 bases and the J gene end by 5 bases; junction bases not matched to a gene: 4. CDR3 size: 14 residues. CDR3 region: CASSLGGQVETQYF. The DNA for the CDR3 is TGTGCCAGCAGTTTAGGGGGACAGGTCGAGACCCAGTACTTC.

This chain uses TRBV11-3 with TRBJ2-1; the match to TRBD1 covers 8 bases. Germline CDR1 is SGHNT and CDR2 is YENEEA. The J segment lost 9 bases and the V segment lost 5 bases, leaving 9 bases of the junction unmatched. The CDR3 runs 14 residues. In DNA, the CDR3 is TGTGCCAGCAGCCCCAGGACAGGGAACGGTGAGCAGTTCTTC. Protein sequence: CASSPRTGNGEQFF.

The chain has TRBV19 and TRBJ2-1, with D possibly being TRBD1 (6 bases). Germline V lookup: CDR1 LNHDA, CDR2 SQIVND (reference sequence). This CDR3 has 13 amino acids. Trimming pared 6 bases from V and 3 bases from J, leaving 9 bases between. CDR3 amino acids: CASSRGGYNEQFF. The DNA for the CDR3 is TGTGCCAGTAGCAGGGGCGGCTACAATGAGCAGTTCTTC.

CDR3: CASRRLSGRIYEQYF. DNA for the CDR3: TGTGCCAGTAGAAGGCTTAGCGGGAGAATCTACGAGCAGTACTTC. The J gene is TRBJ2-7, the V gene TRBV19; the match to TRBD2 covers 9 bases. Germline CDR1 and CDR2: LNHDA and SQIVND (reference sequence). CDR3 length: 15 residues. The trim removed 6 bases at V and 3 bases at J, leaving 9 bases unmatched.

This chain connects TRBV4-1 to TRBJ1-5; 7 positions match TRBD1. The V segment lost 3 bases and the J segment 1 base; nucleotides outside the gene matches: 9. This CDR3 has 17 residues. Germline V CDR1 and CDR2: MGHRA, YSYEKL. This CDR3 is CASSQTDREVSNQPQHF. In nucleotides, the CDR3 is TGCGCCAGCAGCCAGACCGACAGGGAGGTGAGCAATCAGCCCCAGCATTTT.

This clone appeared once. The chain uses TRBV19 and TRBJ2-7; D ambiguous. Germline loops: CDR1 LNHDA, CDR2 SQIVND (reference sequence). The CDR3 consists of 16 residues. Trimming took off 5 bases at V and 0 bases at J, with 17 bases between the two ends. The CDR3 protein is CASSQPGGRSSYEQYF. The DNA for the CDR3 is TGTGCCAGTAGTCAACCCGGCGGCAGGAGCTCCTACGAGCAGTACTTC.

This chain links TRBV25-1 with TRBJ2-1, with 9 bases that match TRBD2. CDR1 and CDR2 (germline): MGHDK, SYGVNS. CDR3 length equals 15 residues. Unmatched junction bases numbered 5, after V lost 0 bases and J lost 8 bases. The CDR3 DNA reads TGTGCCAGCAGTGAATATAGCGGGAGTGTAGATGAGCAGTTCTTC. This gives the protein CASSEYSGSVDEQFF.

This chain connects TRBV11-2 to TRBJ2-7; D unresolved. V was clipped by 1 base and J by 7 bases, with 14 bases between them. The CDR3 sequence is 14 residues long. Germline assignment: CDR1 SGHAT and CDR2 FQNNGV. CDR3 sequence reads: CASSLGRWVGEQYF. The CDR3 DNA reads as TGTGCCAGCAGCTTAGGCCGCTGGGTTGGGGAGCAGTACTTC.

As DNA, the CDR3 is TGTGCCAGCAGCCCACCCCGAGGGTTATCTGATACGCAGTATTTT. It encodes CASSPPRGLSDTQYF. The chain uses TRBV9 and TRBJ2-3; D is possibly TRBD2 (5 bases). CDR3 length: 15 amino acids. Trimming removed 4 bases at V and 6 bases at J, with 18 bases between. Germline V CDR1 and CDR2: SGDLS, YYNGEE.

The chain combines TRBV5-1 with TRBJ2-2, with TRBD2 identical over 12 bases. CDR3 size: 18 residues. Per germline, CDR1 SGHRS and CDR2 YFSETQ. The V and J ends lost 4 bases and 3 bases, in that order; junction bases with no gene match: 10. The DNA for the CDR3 is TGCGCCAGCAGCCCATCGGCTAGCGGGAGGGGGTACACCGGGGAGCTGTTTTTT. Translation gives CASSPSASGRGYTGELFF.

This sequence joins TRBV15 and TRBJ1-2, with a weak D call TRBD1 (5 bases). The CDR3 contains 13 residues. V lost 1 base and J 5 bases, leaving 8 bases between the germline ends. CDR1 and CDR2 (germline): LNHNV, YYDKDF (reference sequence). The CDR3, as DNA: TGTGCCACCAGCAGAGGACAGATGTATGGCTACACCTTC. Amino acids: CATSRGQMYGYTF.

V and J are TRBV15 and TRBJ2-1; TRBD2 might be the D (6 bases). Trimming took 1 base from V and 8 from J, leaving 18 bases between them. CDR3 length: 16 amino acids. Germline assignment: CDR1 LNHNV and CDR2 YYDKDF (reference sequence). This CDR3 is CATSRVRGRPSDEQFF. For the CDR3, the DNA is TGTGCCACCAGCAGAGTTCGGGGGAGGCCTTCGGATGAGCAGTTCTTC.

The rearrangement joins TRBV29-1 to TRBJ1-2; possibly TRBD1 for D (5 bases). Deletions cut 6 bases from V and 10 bases from J, with 15 bases between. The CDR3 runs 11 residues. Germline V gene lookup returns CDR1 SQVTM and CDR2 ANQGSEA. The CDR3 nucleotides are TGCAGCGTCGGGACCTCTAACGACTACACCTTC. This translates into CSVGTSNDYTF.

For the CDR3, the DNA is TGTGCCAGAAGCTCCTACAGGGAGTCTAATTCACCCCTCCACTTT. This codes for CARSSYRESNSPLHF. This rearrangement joins TRBV5-3 to TRBJ1-6; D might be TRBD1 (6 bases). TRBV5-3 is reported as an ORF; its role is uncertain. There are 15 residues in the CDR3. Trimming removed 3 bases at V and 6 bases at J, with 13 bases between.

The chain joins TRBV7-2 to TRBJ2-1; D perhaps matches TRBD2 (5 bases). The CDR3 spans 13 residues. V lost 1 base and J lost 8, with 9 bases in between. Germline lookup yields CDR1 SGHTA and CDR2 FQGNSA. The CDR3 loop reads CASSLVAADEQFF. The CDR3 bases are TGTGCCAGCAGCTTAGTTGCAGCGGATGAGCAGTTCTTC.

The chain has TRBV5-1 and TRBJ2-1, with D possibly TRBD2 on 5 matching bases. The CDR3 consists of 15 residues. Trimming pared 1 base from V and 4 bases from J, leaving 12 bases between. Germline V CDR1 and CDR2: SGHRS, YFSETQ. The CDR3 bases are TGCGCCAGCAGCTTGACCACCGGGGATTACAATGAGCAGTTCTTC. This encodes CASSLTTGDYNEQFF.

The genes are TRBV18 and TRBJ1-3; the D gene is possibly TRBD1 (5 bases). This CDR3 comprises 14 residues. Germline-derived CDR1 and CDR2 are KGHSH and LQKENI. Trimming left V 6 bases short and J 0 bases short, with 9 bases between. The CDR3 nucleotides read TGTGCCAGCTCGCCCGGGGCCTCTGGAAACACCATATATTTT. The encoded protein is CASSPGASGNTIYF.

The chain couples TRBV11-2 to TRBJ2-7; D is possibly TRBD2 (5 bases). The germline V gene encodes CDR1 SGHAT and CDR2 FQNNGV. V shed 0 bases and J shed 6 bases, with 15 bases lying between them. The CDR3 contains 15 residues. The CDR3 protein is CASSLDISGYSEQYF. The CDR3 nucleotides read TGTGCCAGCAGCTTAGATATTTCGGGATACTCCGAGCAGTACTTC.

Regarding this clone: Mismatch with germline at one junction end may stem from a read error. This chain uses TRBV28 with TRBJ2-7, with unresolved D. Germline V CDR1 and CDR2: MDHEN, SYDVKM. This CDR3 comprises 12 residues. The DNA for the CDR3 is TGTGCCACCAGTTTCACAGTCCACGAGCAGTACTTC. Its translation: CATSFTVHEQYF.

Only one count was recorded for this clone. CDR3 sequence: CAGRQSSGANVLTF. CDR3 in DNA: TGTGCCGGAAGACAGAGCTCTGGGGCCAACGTCCTGACTTTC. The chain is built from TRBV19 and TRBJ2-6, with D perhaps matching TRBD1 (5 bases). Germline V gene sequence: CDR1 LNHDA, CDR2 SQIVND (reference sequence). The V end lost 11 bases, the J end lost 0 bases, and 11 bases lay between the germline ends. This CDR3 is 14 amino acids long. Full variable domain (outside the CDR3, taken from reference TRBV19 and TRBJ2-6): DGGITQSPKYLFRKEGQNVTLSCEQNLNHDAMYWYRQDPGQGLRLIYYSQIVNDFQKGDIAEGYSVSREKKESFPLTVTSAQKNPTAFYLCAGRQSSGANVLTFGAGSRLTVL.

The chain uses TRBV7-9 and TRBJ2-3; no clear D gene. Looked up from germline, CDR1 is SEHNR and CDR2 is FQNEAQ (reference sequence). This CDR3 region has 11 residues. V lost 11 bases and J lost 6, with 12 bases in between. The CDR3 DNA follows: TGTGCCCAAACCACGGGCGATACGCAGTATTTT. It yields the protein CAQTTGDTQYF.

The rearrangement links TRBV29-1 to TRBJ2-5; 9 bases line up with TRBD2. V lost 4 bases, J lost 4 bases, and 16 bases stayed unmatched. Germline assignment: CDR1 SQVTM and CDR2 ANQGSEA. The CDR3 totals 17 residues. CDR3 DNA: TGCAGCGTTGTGACCTTCGGGGTAGCGGGAGCTCCAGAGACCCAGTACTTC. Translating gives CSVVTFGVAGAPETQYF.